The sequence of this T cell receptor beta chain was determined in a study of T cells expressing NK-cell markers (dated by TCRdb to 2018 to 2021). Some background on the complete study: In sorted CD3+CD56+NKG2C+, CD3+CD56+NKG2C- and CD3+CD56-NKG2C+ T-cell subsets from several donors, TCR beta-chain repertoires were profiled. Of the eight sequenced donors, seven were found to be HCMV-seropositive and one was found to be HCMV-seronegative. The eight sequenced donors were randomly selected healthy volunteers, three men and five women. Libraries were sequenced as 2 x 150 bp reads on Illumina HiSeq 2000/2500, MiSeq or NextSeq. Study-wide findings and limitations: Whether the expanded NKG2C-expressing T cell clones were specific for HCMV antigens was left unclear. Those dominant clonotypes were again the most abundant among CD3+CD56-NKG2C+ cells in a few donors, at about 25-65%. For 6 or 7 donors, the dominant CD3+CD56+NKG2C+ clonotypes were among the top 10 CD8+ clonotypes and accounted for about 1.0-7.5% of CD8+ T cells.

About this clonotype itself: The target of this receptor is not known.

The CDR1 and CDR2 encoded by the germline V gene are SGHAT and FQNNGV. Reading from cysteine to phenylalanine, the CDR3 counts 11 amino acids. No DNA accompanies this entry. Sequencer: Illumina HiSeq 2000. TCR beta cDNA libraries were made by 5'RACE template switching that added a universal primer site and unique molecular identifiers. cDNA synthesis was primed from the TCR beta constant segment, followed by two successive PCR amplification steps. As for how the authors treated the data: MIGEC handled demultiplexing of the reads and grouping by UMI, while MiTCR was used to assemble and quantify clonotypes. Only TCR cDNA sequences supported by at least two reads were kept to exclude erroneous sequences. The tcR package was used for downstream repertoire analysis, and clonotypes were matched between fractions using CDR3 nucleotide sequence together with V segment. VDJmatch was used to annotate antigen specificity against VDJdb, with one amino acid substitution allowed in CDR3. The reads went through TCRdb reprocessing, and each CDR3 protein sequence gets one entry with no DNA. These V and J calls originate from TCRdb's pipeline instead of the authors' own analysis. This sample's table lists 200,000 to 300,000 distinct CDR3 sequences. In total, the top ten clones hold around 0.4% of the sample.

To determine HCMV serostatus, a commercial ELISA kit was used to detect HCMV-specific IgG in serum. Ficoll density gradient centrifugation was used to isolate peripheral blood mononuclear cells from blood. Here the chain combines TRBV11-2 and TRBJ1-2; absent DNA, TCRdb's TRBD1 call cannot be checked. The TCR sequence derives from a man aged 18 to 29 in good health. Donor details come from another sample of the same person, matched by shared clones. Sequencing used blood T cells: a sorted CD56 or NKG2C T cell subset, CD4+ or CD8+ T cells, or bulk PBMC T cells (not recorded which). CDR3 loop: CASARGTGYTF.